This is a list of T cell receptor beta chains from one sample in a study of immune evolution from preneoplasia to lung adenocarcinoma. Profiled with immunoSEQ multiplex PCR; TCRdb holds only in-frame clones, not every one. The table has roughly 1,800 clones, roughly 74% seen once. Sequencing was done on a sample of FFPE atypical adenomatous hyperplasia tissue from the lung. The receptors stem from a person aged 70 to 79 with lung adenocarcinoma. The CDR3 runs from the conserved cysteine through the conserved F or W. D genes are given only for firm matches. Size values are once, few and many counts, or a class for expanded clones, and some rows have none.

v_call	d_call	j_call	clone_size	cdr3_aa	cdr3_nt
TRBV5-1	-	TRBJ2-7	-	CASSLDLGAFGEQYF	TGCGCCAGCAGCTTGGATCTGGGAGCGTTTGGGGAGCAGTACTTC
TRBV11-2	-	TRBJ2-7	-	CASSLTDGPYEQYF	TGTGCCAGCAGCTTGACAGACGGACCCTACGAGCAGTACTTC
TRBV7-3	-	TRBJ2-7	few	CASSYLSRYEQYF	TGTGCCAGCAGCTACCTGTCTCGCTACGAGCAGTACTTC
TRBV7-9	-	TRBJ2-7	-	CASSSPPGPFYEQYF	TGTGCCAGCAGCTCCCCCCCGGGACCGTTCTACGAGCAGTACTTC
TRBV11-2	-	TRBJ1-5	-	CASSLGGYNQPQHF	TGTGCCAGCAGCTTAGGAGGATATAATCAGCCCCAGCATTTT
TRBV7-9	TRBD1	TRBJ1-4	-	CASSLGGQGNEKLFF	TGTGCCAGCAGCTTAGGGGGACAGGGGAATGAAAAACTGTTTTTT
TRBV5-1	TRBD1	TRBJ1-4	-	CASSLGGTAHNEKLFF	TGCGCCAGCAGCTTGGGGGGGACAGCCCATAATGAAAAACTGTTTTTT
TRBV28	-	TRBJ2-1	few	CASSAQPNEQFF	TGTGCCAGCAGTGCCCAACCAAATGAGCAGTTCTTC
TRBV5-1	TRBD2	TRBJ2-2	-	CASSLASGSTGELFF	TGCGCCAGCAGCTTGGCTAGCGGGAGTACCGGGGAGCTGTTTTTT
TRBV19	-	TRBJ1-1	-	CASSAAGLNTEAFF	TGTGCCAGTAGTGCCGCCGGTCTGAACACTGAAGCTTTCTTT
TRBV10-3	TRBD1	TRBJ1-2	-	CAITRDRESGYTF	TGTGCCATCACCCGGGACAGGGAATCGGGCTACACCTTC
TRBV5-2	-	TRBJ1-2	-	CASNQRKTYGYTF	TGTGCCAGCAATCAACGAAAGACCTATGGCTACACCTTC
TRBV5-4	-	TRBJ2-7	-	CASSFTGGPREYEQYF	TGTGCCAGCAGCTTCACTGGTGGCCCAAGAGAATACGAGCAGTACTTC
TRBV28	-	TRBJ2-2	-	CASSLSRNTGELFF	TGTGCCAGCAGTTTATCGAGAAACACCGGGGAGCTGTTTTTT
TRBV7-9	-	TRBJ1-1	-	CASSLALGTAFF	TGTGCCAGCAGCTTAGCGCTGGGGACAGCTTTCTTT
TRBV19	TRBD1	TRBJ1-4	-	CASSKPGQGKKDEKLFF	TGTGCCAGTAGTAAGCCGGGACAGGGGAAGAAAGATGAAAAACTGTTTTTT
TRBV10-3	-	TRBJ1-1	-	CAISEMRASDTEAFF	TGTGCCATCAGTGAGATGCGGGCGTCCGACACTGAAGCTTTCTTT
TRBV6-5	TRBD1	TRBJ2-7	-	CASRNRGQREQYF	TGTGCCAGCAGGAACAGGGGGCAGCGCGAGCAGTACTTC
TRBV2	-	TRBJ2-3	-	CASSAVGSTDTQYF	TGTGCCAGCAGTGCAGTGGGGAGCACAGATACGCAGTATTTT
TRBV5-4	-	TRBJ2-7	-	CASSLVDDGSQYF	TGTGCCAGCAGCTTGGTAGACGACGGCTCGCAGTACTTC
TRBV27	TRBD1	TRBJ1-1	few	CASSLFGQGEAFF	TGTGCCAGCAGTTTATTCGGACAGGGGGAAGCTTTCTTT
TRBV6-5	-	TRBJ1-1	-	CASSYSSIPGSTEAFF	TGTGCCAGCAGTTACTCGAGTATCCCGGGGTCCACTGAAGCTTTCTTT
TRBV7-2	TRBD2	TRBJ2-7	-	CASSLVSGISYEQYF	TGTGCCAGCAGCTTGGTGAGCGGGATATCCTACGAGCAGTACTTC
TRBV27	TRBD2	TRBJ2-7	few	CASSLLVGGPHEQYF	TGTGCCAGCAGTTTACTGGTGGGAGGGCCCCACGAGCAGTACTTC
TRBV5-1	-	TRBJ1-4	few	CASSLGGNNEKLFF	TGCGCCAGCAGCTTAGGGGGGAATAATGAAAAACTGTTTTTT
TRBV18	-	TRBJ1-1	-	CASSPDSTGLLGDTEAFF	TGTGCCAGCTCACCAGATTCGACAGGTCTGCTAGGGGACACTGAAGCTTTCTTT
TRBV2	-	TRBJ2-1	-	CASSLALGGAGDEQFF	TGTGCCAGCAGTTTAGCTTTGGGGGGCGCGGGCGATGAGCAGTTCTTC
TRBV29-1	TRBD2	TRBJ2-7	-	CSVEVSGGLAETYEQYF	TGCAGCGTTGAAGTCTCTGGGGGACTAGCGGAGACCTACGAGCAGTACTTC
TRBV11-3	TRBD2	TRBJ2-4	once	CASTHRTSGLAKNIQYF	TGTGCCAGCACCCATAGGACTAGCGGGCTTGCCAAAAACATTCAGTACTTC
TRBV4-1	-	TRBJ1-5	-	CASSQDSPAAATPQHF	TGCGCCAGCAGCCAAGATTCCCCCGCAGCCGCGACGCCCCAGCATTTT
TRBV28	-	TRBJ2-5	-	CASSSPALETQYF	TGTGCCAGCAGTTCCCCAGCCTTAGAGACCCAGTACTTC
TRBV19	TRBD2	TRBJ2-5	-	CASSKRLAGVGPTVETQYF	TGTGCCAGTAGTAAACGACTAGCGGGAGTTGGGCCGACAGTGGAGACCCAGTACTTC
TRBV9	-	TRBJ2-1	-	CASSVEPFSYNEQFF	TGTGCCAGCAGCGTTGAACCTTTCTCCTACAATGAGCAGTTCTTC